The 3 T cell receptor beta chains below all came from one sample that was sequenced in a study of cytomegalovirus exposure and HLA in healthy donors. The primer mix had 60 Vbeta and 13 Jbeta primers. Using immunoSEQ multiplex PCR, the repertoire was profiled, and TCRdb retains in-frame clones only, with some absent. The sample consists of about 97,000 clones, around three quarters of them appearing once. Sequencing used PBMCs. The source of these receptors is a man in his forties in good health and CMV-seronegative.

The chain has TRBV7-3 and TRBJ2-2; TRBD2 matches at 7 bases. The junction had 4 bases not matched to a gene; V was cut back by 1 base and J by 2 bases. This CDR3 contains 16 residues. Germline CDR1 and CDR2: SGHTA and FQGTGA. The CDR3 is CASSLMSSGNTGELFF. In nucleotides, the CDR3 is TGTGCCAGCAGCTTAATGTCTAGCGGAAACACCGGGGAGCTGTTTTTT.

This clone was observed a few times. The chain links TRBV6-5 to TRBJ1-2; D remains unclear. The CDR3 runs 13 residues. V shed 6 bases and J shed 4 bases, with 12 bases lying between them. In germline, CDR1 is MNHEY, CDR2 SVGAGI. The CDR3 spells CASSPGGIYGYTF. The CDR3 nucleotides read TGTGCCAGCAGCCCGGGAGGGATCTATGGCTACACCTTC.

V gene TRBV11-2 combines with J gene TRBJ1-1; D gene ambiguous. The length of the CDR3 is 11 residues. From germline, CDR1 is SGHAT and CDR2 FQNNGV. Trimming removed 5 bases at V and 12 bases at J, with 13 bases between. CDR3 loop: CASSQTRGTFF. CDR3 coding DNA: TGTGCCAGCAGCCAAACCCGGGGAACTTTCTTT.